This TCR beta chain was documented in a study of T cell clonality in common variable immunodeficiency (dated by TCRdb to between 2014 and 2017). Overall results and qualifications from the work: According to the authors, finding the cause of the higher clonality in CVID would require sequencing the repertoires of T cell subpopulations. Despite equal DNA input, controls averaged approximately 84,000 unique sequences per sample versus about 32,000 in CVID samples. CVID TCRbeta sequences reportedly showed fewer deletions and N-nucleotide insertions and lacked highly modified clones with 13 or more V deletions. Increased TCRbeta clonality was found in CVID subjects compared with healthy controls (t-test p = 0.018), with the increase being most characteristic of about a third of subjects. CVID subjects shared fewer TCRbeta clones with each other than healthy controls did (p < 0.0001). Differences among patients in the CVID cohort limited the correlations between repertoire features and clinical complications.

The CDR3 holds 12 amino acids from the cysteine to the phenylalanine. Sequencing covers 27 bases of the CDR3, shown here with the frame starting at base 1. The germline V gene encodes CDR1 LNHDA and CDR2 SQIVND (reference sequence). V loses 5 bases at its end and J loses 6 bases; junction bases beyond the gene matches: 1. This clone was picked up a small number of times. Its target antigen remains unknown. The read terminates 3 residues ahead of where the CDR3 ends, so the germline J gene completes it. Equivalent amounts of genomic DNA from CVID and control samples were used as sequencing input. For every sample, a 60 bp segment covering the rearranged TCRbeta CDR3 region was amplified and then sequenced. The immunoSEQ assay, a bias-corrected multiplex PCR with high-throughput sequencing, was employed for TCRbeta amplification. The paper's processing steps were these. Each unique nucleotide sequence was treated as a clone and annotated with V, D and J genes, copy number and frequency. Sequences were labeled productive if in frame, and non-productive if out of frame or containing stop codons. As previously described, clonality was calculated on the basis of Shannon's entropy. Mean CDR3 Kyte-Doolittle hydropathy was derived from the predicted amino acid sequences of productive clones. The R hclust function was used to hierarchically cluster scaled V gene usage with Manhattan distance and complete linkage. Clone sharing by CDR3 amino acid sequence was assessed by resampling 12 repertoires per group over 100 rounds. The repertoires were searched for about 70 published EBV-specific and approximately 250 published CMV-specific TCRbeta sequences. After two CVID samples that produced fewer than 10,000 sequences were dropped from the analysis, some 41 CVID repertoires remained. Here the immuneACCESS table is served through TCRdb, limited to in-frame sequences with V and J called. Missing clones are a known gap in these copies; in checked studies unresolved V genes cover under half, and the rest lacks a known reason. That table is the source of V, J and clone size, and D and trimming were worked out from the DNA. For this sample the table reports over 55,000 clones, with no clone seen just once. Over 1.5% of the sample comes from the top ten.

Predominantly Caucasian heritage was noted among both the CVID patients and the healthy controls. Heparinized peripheral whole blood samples of roughly 5 to 8 ml were obtained from each donor. Genomic DNA from adults with common variable immune deficiency (CVID) and from healthy adult controls was the source for sequencing TCRbeta CDR3 repertoires. The control group was made up of some 22 healthy adult volunteers (10 male and 12 female) whose ages ranged from about 23 to 66 years, with a mean age of around 30. Diluted blood was subjected to density centrifugation over Hypaque 1077 or Ficoll-Paque for isolation of peripheral blood mononuclear cells. Genomic DNA was obtained from unsorted mononuclear cells through either Qiagen column purification or a centrifugation-based method.

Sequences were obtained from peripheral blood mononuclear cells. The receptor's source is a person aged 18-70 years in good health. This chain joins TRBV19 to TRBJ2-4; 7 nucleotides in the junction match TRBD2. The part of the CDR3 DNA that was read is TGTGCCAGTAGTCCTAGCGGAAACATT. Translated, this is CASSPSGNI. The entire CDR3 reads CASSPSGNIQYF.